This T cell receptor (beta chain) was documented in a study of Ad26.COV2.S vaccination and SARS-CoV-2 variants. Study details: In the study, Ad26.COV2.S was injected intramuscularly once, or twice 56 days apart. Regarding the study as a whole: Post-vaccination spike-specific CD8+ and CD4+ T cell responses reportedly had substantial breadth. Breadth measured for non-spike TCRs was similar across vaccine and placebo recipients.

Treatment of the sample: roughly 19 received Ad26.COV2.S at low or high dose, single or two shots; about 5 received placebo; per-sample allocation not given. Day 63 after the first vaccine or placebo injection was the time point for sampling. Whoever gave the sample was an adult aged 18-55 years in Boston. TCRdb's copy holds only in-frame clones and misses some; the assay was immunoSEQ multiplex PCR. The profile shows hundreds of thousands of clones, around 92% of them singletons. The CDR3 totals 13 residues. Germline CDR1 is LNHDA and CDR2 is SQIVND (reference sequence). Trimming shortened V by 5 bases and J by 6 bases, and 11 bases separated the two germline ends. With regard to this clone: No antigen is known for it.

Sequences were derived from peripheral blood, sampled in a trial of Ad26.COV2.S vaccine versus placebo. The sequence derives from a person between 18 and 65 years old who received the Ad26.COV2.S COVID-19 vaccine or a placebo. J is TRBJ2-1 and V is TRBV19; the D is unclear. The DNA of the CDR3 is TGTGCCAGTAGTGAATACTTCGGCAATGAGCAGTTCTTC. Its protein product is CASSEYFGNEQFF.